This passage covers 7 T cell receptor beta chains from one sample sequenced in a study of cytomegalovirus exposure and HLA in healthy donors. The PCR had 60 Vbeta and 13 Jbeta primers. The protocol was immunoSEQ multiplex PCR, while the TCRdb copy is restricted to in-frame clones and leaves out a portion. The repertoire table contains about 88,000 clones. The sequenced sample consisted of PBMCs. These receptors all come from a girl between 10 and 17 years old in good health and CMV-seropositive.

The rearrangement joins TRBV7-9 to TRBJ2-2, with 7 bases aligning to TRBD1. This CDR3 comprises 16 residues. Germline V lookup: CDR1 SEHNR, CDR2 FQNEAQ (reference sequence). V trimming: 6 bases; J trimming: 6 bases; junction bases outside the gene matches: 13. CDR3 sequence: CASSHRDRRVAGELFF. CDR3 nucleotide sequence: TGTGCCAGCAGTCACCGGGACAGAAGGGTCGCCGGGGAGCTGTTTTTT.

The chain has TRBV29-1 and TRBJ1-3; D remains unclear. The germline V gene has CDR1 SQVTM and CDR2 ANQGSEA. This CDR3 has 13 residues. Trimming pared 4 bases from V and 3 bases from J, leaving 10 bases between. DNA for the CDR3: TGCAGCGTTGTATTAGGGAGTGGAAACACCATATATTTT. Translated, it gives CSVVLGSGNTIYF.

V is TRBV28 and J is TRBJ1-1; 7 nucleotides agree with TRBD1. The J segment lost 5 bases and the V segment lost 6 bases, leaving 12 bases of the junction unmatched. The CDR3 covers 15 residues. Per the germline V gene, CDR1 is MDHEN and CDR2 is SYDVKM. The CDR3 sequence is CASSSPSGGGTEAFF. The CDR3 nucleotides read TGTGCCAGCAGCTCCCCCTCAGGGGGAGGAACTGAAGCTTTCTTT.

The chain links TRBV4-1 to TRBJ1-6; D is uncertain. V dropped 0 bases and J dropped 7 bases, with 13 bases sitting between them. Germline lookup yields CDR1 MGHRA and CDR2 YSYEKL. The CDR3 totals 16 residues. The CDR3: CASSQETGEANSPLHF. CDR3 nucleotide sequence: TGCGCCAGCAGCCAAGAGACTGGAGAGGCGAATTCACCCCTCCACTTT.

The chain couples TRBV7-9 to TRBJ1-2, with D perhaps TRBD1 (6 bases). Per germline, CDR1 SEHNR and CDR2 FQNEAQ (reference sequence). This CDR3 spans 16 amino acids. Trimming removed 5 bases at V and 0 bases at J, with 16 bases between. CDR3 in DNA: TGTGCCAGCAGCCCAACCGGGACAATAGCTAACTATGGCTACACCTTC. Its translation: CASSPTGTIANYGYTF.

V is TRBV9 and J is TRBJ2-1, with a tentative D call TRBD2 (6 bases). V was trimmed by 2 bases and J by 3 bases, leaving 12 bases between them. The CDR3 spans 15 residues. The germline V gene encodes CDR1 SGDLS and CDR2 YYNGEE. For the CDR3, the DNA is TGTGCCAGCAGCGTTAGTGGGGGACTCTACAATGAGCAGTTCTTC. Protein sequence: CASSVSGGLYNEQFF.

The rearrangement links TRBV15 to TRBJ1-5; the D is unclear. V was shortened by 0 bases and J by 2 bases, with 8 bases between the two germline ends. Germline CDR1 and CDR2: LNHNV and YYDKDF (reference sequence). The CDR3 runs to 15 residues. The CDR3 sequence is CATSRDLIGNQPQHF. The CDR3 nucleotides are TGTGCCACCAGCAGAGATCTGATAGGCAATCAGCCCCAGCATTTT.